This TCR beta chain was sequenced during a study of blood T cells in healthy people across ages. Study-wide points: Because donor CMV status was unknown, expanded clonotype changes were possibly confounded. Roughly linear declines in TCR beta diversity per million T cells occurred with age.

Germline V lookup: CDR1 LGHDT, CDR2 YNNKEL (reference sequence). The CDR3 covers 15 residues. Between the trimmed V and J ends, which lost 0 bases and 3 bases, there was a span of 9 bases. A second roughly 6 to 11 cycle PCR used barcoded and J-beta primers. TCRdb reprocessed the 5' RACE reads via MiXCR and lists one record per CDR3 protein. The table shows about 580,000 distinct CDR3 sequences, with under 55% occurring only once. For this clonotype: Antigen: not known.

Isolation per sample recovered at least 7 million PBMCs. This chain uses TRBV3-1 with TRBJ1-3; no clear D. The origin of this receptor is a man older than 75 in good health. Sample: blood. The DNA of the CDR3 is TGTGCCAGCAGCCAAGAATTGGGTATTGGAAACACCATATATTTT. It translates to CASSQELGIGNTIYF.